This entry describes one TCR beta chain. The sample originates from a study of T and B cells in COVID-19 patients. The CDR3 sequence is 16 residues long. CDR1 and CDR2 (germline): SGHRS, YFSETQ. V dropped 0 bases and J dropped 3; count of bases not matched to a gene: 3. From blood, roughly 220-550 ng of genomic DNA served as TRB template. Multiplex PCR with BIOMED2 TRB-A/B primer pools amplified TRB rearrangements. TCRdb fed the multiplex PCR reads into MiXCR, producing one record per CDR3 protein. The repertoire holds under 8,500 distinct CDR3 sequences, with under 30% as singletons. V gene TRBV5-1 combines with J gene TRBJ2-2, with TRBD1 matching 9 bases. The sample taken for sequencing was blood. This receptor was identified in a human donor with active COVID-19. This chain's CDR3 is CASSLGWTGDTGELFF. DNA of the CDR3: TGCGCCAGCAGCTTGGGGTGGACAGGGGACACCGGGGAGCTGTTTTTT.